This TCR beta chain was sequenced during a study of control samples from healthy donors and cancer patients. Clones were read by immunoSEQ multiplex PCR, and TCRdb kept only the in-frame ones, dropping some. Of some 99,000 clones in the sample, approximately 90% were seen once. Germline CDR1 and CDR2: LGHNA and YNFKEQ. Trimming cost V 0 bases and J 11 bases; bases outside gene matches: 3. The CDR3 covers 15 residues. The receptor was derived from a human donor in good health. The donor label of this sample is uncertain. The sample was blood. This chain joins TRBV4-2 and TRBJ2-3, with 15 bases lining up with TRBD2. CDR3 sequence reads: CASSQEGLAGGVQYF. The CDR3 coding sequence is TGTGCCAGCAGCCAAGAGGGACTAGCGGGGGGCGTGCAGTATTTT.